This T cell receptor (beta chain) was documented in a study of T cell responses to AZD1222 COVID-19 vaccine. Sequencing used immunoSEQ multiplex PCR; TCRdb keeps in-frame clones, though not all of them. The sample shows 90,000 to 110,000 clones, around 87% of them seen only once. CDR3 length equals 16 residues. With 3 bases clipped from V and 4 bases from J, the junction kept 11 bases outside the gene matches. The germline CDR1 and CDR2 sequences are SGHRS and YFSETQ. Sequencing used peripheral blood, obtained 28 days after the second AZD1222 dose. The V gene is TRBV5-1, the J gene TRBJ2-3, with 7 bases lining up with TRBD2. The TCR sequence derives from an adult who received the AZD1222 COVID-19 vaccine. The DNA for the CDR3 is TGCGCCAGCAGCTACACGGGACTACAAGGGGCAGATACGCAGTATTTT. Translating gives CASSYTGLQGADTQYF.